Given below is one TCR beta chain in context. The antigen is unknown. This record comes from a study of beta chain features in type 1 diabetes. General observations from the study: Reads derived from cDNA could over-represent cells showing high TCR expression. In all four CD4+ subsets, TCRB CDR3 length was significantly, moderately reduced in type 1 diabetes. Researchers could not determine here whether HLA type influences TCRB rearrangement.

V dropped 7 bases and J dropped 4; count of bases not matched to a gene: 8. The CDR3 is 13 amino acids. The germline gives CDR1 SQVTM, CDR2 ANQGSEA. Reverse transcribing all isolated RNA meant expressed TCRB transcripts were sequenced. Data came from immunoSEQ multiplex PCR; TCRdb stores just in-frame clones and leaves some out. The sample lists fewer than 110,000 clones, under 30% seen once, with roughly 0.5% in the top ten. The origin of this receptor is a woman aged 18-29 years with type 1 diabetes. The sample consisted of central memory CD4+ T cells from blood. The rearrangement links TRBV29-1 to TRBJ2-3, with 7 positions matching TRBD2. The CDR3 region has the DNA TGCAGCGCATGGGGGGGGATCGCAGATACGCAGTATTTT. Protein: CSAWGGIADTQYF.